The TCR beta chain under discussion was sequenced for a study of blood T cell repertoires in COVID-19. Across the whole study: PBMCs, B-cell-depleted T cells, or T cells were the source of the cDNA or gDNA that made up the material.

Per the original data handling: From reference gene primer amplification, estimates of nucleated cell counts were derived. Data came from immunoSEQ multiplex PCR; TCRdb stores just in-frame clones and leaves some out. That table gives V, J and clone size, and the DNA gave D and trimming. The sample consists of approximately 290,000 clones, more than 85% of them appearing once. This clone was counted between two and nine times. V was pared by 2 bases and J by 6 bases, with 12 bases of the junction left unmatched. CDR1 MGHRA and CDR2 YSYEKL come from the germline V gene. This CDR3 comprises 16 residues.

The specimen was peripheral blood. This sequence joins TRBV4-1 and TRBJ2-5; 7 bases map to TRBD2. This receptor was taken from a man aged 25-45 years with acute or convalescent COVID-19. Here the CDR3 reads CASSQLLADIRKTQYF. Here the CDR3 DNA reads TGCGCCAGCAGCCAACTTCTAGCGGATATAAGAAAGACCCAGTACTTC.